This TCR beta chain was captured in a study of T cell responses to AZD1222 COVID-19 vaccine. Study in general: Second-dose timings of about 4 or about 12 weeks were pooled. The study, taken as a whole, reports: Among the donors, most were white British and more were female, and clonal diversity was possibly underestimated.

In regard to this clone: Its antigen is not identified.

CDR1 is MDHEN and CDR2 is SYDVKM in the germline V gene. CDR3 size: 15 residues. Trimming at V came to 4 bases and at J to 4 bases, leaving 6 bases not matched to a gene. Assay: immunoSEQ multiplex PCR; the TCRdb copy retains only in-frame clones and omits some. The data contain around 140,000 clones, 93% of them singletons. Here the sequenced sample was peripheral blood, taken on day 0 of AZD1222 vaccination. V is TRBV28 and J is TRBJ1-5; 8 bases are a match to TRBD1. The clonotype was recovered from an adult in good health. The CDR3 here is CASSWRTGPNQPQHF. CDR3 nucleotides: TGTGCCAGCAGTTGGCGGACAGGGCCTAATCAGCCCCAGCATTTT. The full variable domain, its missing parts supplied by reference TRBV28 and TRBJ1-5, is DVKVTQSSRYLVKRTGEKVFLECVQDMDHENMFWYRQDPGLGLRLIYFSYDVKMKEKGDIPEGYSVSREKKERFSLILESASTNQTSMYLCASSWRTGPNQPQHFGDGTRLSIL.